What follows are 2 T cell receptor beta chains derived from one specimen sequenced in a study of neurological immune-mediated disorders. TCRdb re-called the 5' RACE reads with MiXCR, one entry per CDR3 protein. Altogether 65,000 to 95,000 distinct CDR3 sequences are present, over 4.5% being singletons, with the ten largest covering 6.5% to 9%. Time point reported: longitudinal time-point 2. Sequenced material: PBMCs. These receptors were collected from a woman in her sixties with multiple sclerosis.

This clonotype appeared many times. A read error is possible here, since a much larger clone lies one base away. The rearrangement links TRBV12-3 or TRBV12-4 to TRBJ2-6, with D hard to call. Trimming removed 3 bases from V and 0 bases from J, with 3 bases in between. The CDR3 has 14 residues. The CDR3 loop is CASSFLSGANVLTF. CDR3 in DNA: TGTGCCAGCAGTTTCCTCTCTGGGGCCAACGTCCTGACTTTC.

This clonotype has ten or more counts. The J gene is TRBJ1-2, the V gene TRBV12-3 or TRBV12-4, with 7 bases matching TRBD1. The V and J ends lost 6 bases and 4 bases, in that order; junction bases with no gene match: 8. The CDR3 sequence is 14 residues long. The CDR3 DNA sequence: TGTGCCAGCAGCCTACAGGGGCAAGGCTATGGCTACACCTTC. It codes for CASSLQGQGYGYTF.